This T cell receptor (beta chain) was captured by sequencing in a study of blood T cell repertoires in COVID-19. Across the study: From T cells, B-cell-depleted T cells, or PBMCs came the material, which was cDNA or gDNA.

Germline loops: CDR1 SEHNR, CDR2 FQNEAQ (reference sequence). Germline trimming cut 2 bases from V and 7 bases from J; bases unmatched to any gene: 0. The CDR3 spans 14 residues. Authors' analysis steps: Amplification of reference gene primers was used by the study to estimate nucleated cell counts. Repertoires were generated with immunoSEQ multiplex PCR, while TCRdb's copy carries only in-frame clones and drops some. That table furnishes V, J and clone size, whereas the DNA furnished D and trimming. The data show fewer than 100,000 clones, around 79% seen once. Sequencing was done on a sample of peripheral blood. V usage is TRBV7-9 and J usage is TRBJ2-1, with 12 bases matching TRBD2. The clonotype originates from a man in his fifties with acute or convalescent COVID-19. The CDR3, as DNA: TGTGCCAGCAGCTTAACTAGCGGGAGGAATGAGCAGTTCTTC. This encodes CASSLTSGRNEQFF.